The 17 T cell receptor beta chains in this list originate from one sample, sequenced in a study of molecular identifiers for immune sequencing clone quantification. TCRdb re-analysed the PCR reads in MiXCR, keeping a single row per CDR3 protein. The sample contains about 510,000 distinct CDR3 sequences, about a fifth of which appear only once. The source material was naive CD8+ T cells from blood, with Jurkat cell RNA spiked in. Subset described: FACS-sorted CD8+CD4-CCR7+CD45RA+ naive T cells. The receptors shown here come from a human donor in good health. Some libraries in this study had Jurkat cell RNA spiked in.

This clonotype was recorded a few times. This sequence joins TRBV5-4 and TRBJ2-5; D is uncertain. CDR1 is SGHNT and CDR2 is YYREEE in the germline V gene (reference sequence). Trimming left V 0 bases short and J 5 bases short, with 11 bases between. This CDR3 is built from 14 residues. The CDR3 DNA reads TGTGCCAGCAGCTTGGCCATCGAAGGGGAGACCCAGTACTTC. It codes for CASSLAIEGETQYF.

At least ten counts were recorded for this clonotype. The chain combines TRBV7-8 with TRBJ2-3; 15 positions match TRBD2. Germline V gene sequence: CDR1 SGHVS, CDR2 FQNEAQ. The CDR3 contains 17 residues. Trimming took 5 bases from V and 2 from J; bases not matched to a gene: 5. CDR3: CASSPGLAGGSTDTQYF. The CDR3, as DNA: TGTGCCAGCAGCCCGGGACTAGCGGGGGGATCCACAGATACGCAGTATTTT.

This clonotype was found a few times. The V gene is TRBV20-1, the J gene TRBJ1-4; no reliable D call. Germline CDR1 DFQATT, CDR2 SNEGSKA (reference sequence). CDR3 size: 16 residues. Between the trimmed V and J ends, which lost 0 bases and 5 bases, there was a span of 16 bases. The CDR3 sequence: CSARDSSTVYNEKLFF. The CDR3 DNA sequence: TGCAGTGCTAGAGACTCTTCTACAGTCTACAATGAAAAACTGTTTTTT.

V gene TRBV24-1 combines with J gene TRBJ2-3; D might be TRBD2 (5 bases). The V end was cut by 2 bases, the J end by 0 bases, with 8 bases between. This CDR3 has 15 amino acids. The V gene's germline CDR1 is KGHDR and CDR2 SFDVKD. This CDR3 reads CATSDYGESTDTQYF. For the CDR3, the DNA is TGTGCCACCAGTGATTACGGGGAAAGCACAGATACGCAGTATTTT.

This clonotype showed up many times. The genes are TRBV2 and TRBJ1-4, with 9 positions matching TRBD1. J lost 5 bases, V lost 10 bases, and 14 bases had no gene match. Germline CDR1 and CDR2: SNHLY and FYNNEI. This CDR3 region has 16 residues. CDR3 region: CATQFGGTGLNEKLFF. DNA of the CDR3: TGTGCCACCCAGTTCGGCGGGACAGGGCTGAATGAAAAACTGTTTTTT.

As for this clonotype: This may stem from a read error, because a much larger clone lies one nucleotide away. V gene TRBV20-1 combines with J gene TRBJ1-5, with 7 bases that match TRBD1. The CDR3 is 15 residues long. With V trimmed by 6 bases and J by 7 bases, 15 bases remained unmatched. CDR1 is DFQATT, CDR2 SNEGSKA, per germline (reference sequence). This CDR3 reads CSARPERGREQPQHF. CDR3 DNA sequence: TGCAGTGCGCGCCCGGAAAGGGGGCGCGAACAGCCCCAGCATTTT.

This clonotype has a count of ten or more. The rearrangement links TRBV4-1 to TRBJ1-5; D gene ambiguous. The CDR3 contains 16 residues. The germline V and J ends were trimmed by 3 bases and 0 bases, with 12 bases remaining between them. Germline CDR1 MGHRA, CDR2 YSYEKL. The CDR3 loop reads CASSQDGLDSNQPQHF. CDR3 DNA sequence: TGCGCCAGCAGCCAGGACGGACTAGATAGCAATCAGCCCCAGCATTTT.

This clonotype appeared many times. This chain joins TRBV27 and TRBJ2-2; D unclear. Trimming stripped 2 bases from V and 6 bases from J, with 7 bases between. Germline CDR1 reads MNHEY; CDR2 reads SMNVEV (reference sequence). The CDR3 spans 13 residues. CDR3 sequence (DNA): TGTGCCAGCAGTTTAAGAGGCGCCGGGGAGCTGTTTTTT. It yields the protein CASSLRGAGELFF.

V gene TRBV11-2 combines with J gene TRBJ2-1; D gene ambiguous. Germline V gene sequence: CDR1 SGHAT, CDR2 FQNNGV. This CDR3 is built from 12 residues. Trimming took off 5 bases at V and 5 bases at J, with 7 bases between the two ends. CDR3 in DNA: TGTGCCAGCAGCCCACTCCACAATGAGCAGTTCTTC. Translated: CASSPLHNEQFF.

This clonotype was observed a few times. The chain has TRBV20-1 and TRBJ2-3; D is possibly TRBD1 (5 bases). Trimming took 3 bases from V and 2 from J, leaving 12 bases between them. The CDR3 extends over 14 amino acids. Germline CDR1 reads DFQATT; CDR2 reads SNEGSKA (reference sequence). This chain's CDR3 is CSASPRAPTDTQYF. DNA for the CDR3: TGCAGTGCTAGCCCCAGGGCCCCCACAGATACGCAGTATTTT.

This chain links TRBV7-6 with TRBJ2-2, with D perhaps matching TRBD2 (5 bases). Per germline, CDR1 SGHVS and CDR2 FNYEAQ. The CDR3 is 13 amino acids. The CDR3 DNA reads TGTGGGACTTTGATAGACAACACCGGGGAGCTGTTTTTT. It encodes CGTLIDNTGELFF. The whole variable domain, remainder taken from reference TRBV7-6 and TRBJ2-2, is GAGVSQSPRYKVTKRGQDVALRCDPISGHVSLYWYRQALGQGPEFLTYFNYEAQQDKSGLPNDRFSAERPEGSISTLTIQRTEQRDSAMYRCGTLIDNTGELFFGEGSRLTVL.

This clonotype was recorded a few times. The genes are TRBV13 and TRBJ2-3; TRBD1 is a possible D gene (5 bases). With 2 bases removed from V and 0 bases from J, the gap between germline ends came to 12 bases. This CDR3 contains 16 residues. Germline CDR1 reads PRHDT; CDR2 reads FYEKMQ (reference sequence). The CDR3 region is CASSLIKDTSTDTQYF. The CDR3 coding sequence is TGTGCCAGCAGCTTAATTAAGGACACAAGCACAGATACGCAGTATTTT.

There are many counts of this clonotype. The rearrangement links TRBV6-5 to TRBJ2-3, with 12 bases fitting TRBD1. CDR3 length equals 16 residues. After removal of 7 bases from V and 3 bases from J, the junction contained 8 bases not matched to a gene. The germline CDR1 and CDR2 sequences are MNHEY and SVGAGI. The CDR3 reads CASTPGTGGRTDTQYF. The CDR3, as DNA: TGTGCCAGCACTCCAGGGACAGGGGGCCGAACAGATACGCAGTATTTT.

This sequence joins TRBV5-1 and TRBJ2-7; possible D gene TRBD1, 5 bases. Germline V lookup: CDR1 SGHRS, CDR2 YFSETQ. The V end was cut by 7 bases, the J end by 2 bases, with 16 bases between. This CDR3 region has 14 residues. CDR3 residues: CASGRQGTTYEQYF. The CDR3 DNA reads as TGCGCCAGCGGCCGCCAGGGAACTACCTACGAGCAGTACTTC.

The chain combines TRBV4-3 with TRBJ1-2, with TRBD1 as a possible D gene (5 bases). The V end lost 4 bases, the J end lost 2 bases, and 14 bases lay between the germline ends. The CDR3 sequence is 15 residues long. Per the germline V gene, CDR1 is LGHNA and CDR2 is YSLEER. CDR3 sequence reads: CASSPWAGTNYGYTF. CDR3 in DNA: TGCGCCAGCAGCCCTTGGGCAGGGACGAACTATGGCTACACCTTC.

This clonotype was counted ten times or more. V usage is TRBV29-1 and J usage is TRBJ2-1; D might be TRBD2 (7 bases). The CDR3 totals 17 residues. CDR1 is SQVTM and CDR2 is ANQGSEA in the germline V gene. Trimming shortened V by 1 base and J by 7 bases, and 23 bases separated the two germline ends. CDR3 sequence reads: CSVEAGVGGALMNEQFF. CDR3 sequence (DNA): TGCAGCGTTGAAGCTGGAGTGGGGGGGGCACTAATGAATGAGCAGTTCTTC.

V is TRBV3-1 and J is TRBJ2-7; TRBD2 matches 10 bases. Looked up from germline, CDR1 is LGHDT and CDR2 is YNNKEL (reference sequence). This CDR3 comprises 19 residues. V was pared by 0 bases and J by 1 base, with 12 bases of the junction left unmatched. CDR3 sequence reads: CASSQDLRLAGALSYEQYF. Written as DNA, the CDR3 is TGTGCCAGCAGCCAAGATCTTCGGCTAGCGGGGGCCCTATCCTACGAGCAGTACTTC.